These 17 T cell receptor beta chains were all obtained from the same sample, sequenced in a study of shared clonotypes between healthy human individuals. The table came from immunoSEQ multiplex PCR; TCRdb's copy has only in-frame clones and leaves some out. The table shows around 700,000 clones, with about 90% occurring only once. CD45RO-negative, CCR7-positively selected cells formed the naive CD8 fraction, excluding terminally differentiated effector memory CD45RA+ cells. The sequenced material came from naive CD8+ T cells sorted from blood. Every receptor here comes from a man younger than 40 in good health.

The rearrangement joins TRBV6-1 to TRBJ2-7, with D maybe TRBD1 (5 bases). The CDR3 sequence is 16 residues long. In germline, CDR1 is MNHNS, CDR2 SASEGT. V was shortened by 4 bases and J by 0 bases, with 16 bases between the two germline ends. The CDR3 bases are TGTGCCAGCAGTGGCCGTGTAGACAGCAGCTCCTACGAGCAGTACTTC. Its protein is CASSGRVDSSSYEQYF.

The rearrangement links TRBV28 to TRBJ2-1; 8 nucleotides align to TRBD1. The CDR3 contains 16 residues. Germline V gene data show CDR1 as MDHEN and CDR2 as SYDVKM. The V and J ends lost 2 bases and 10 bases, in that order; junction bases with no gene match: 13. The DNA of the CDR3 is TGTGCCAGCAGTTTACCCCCCGGGACAGGAGGGGCGGAGCAGTTCTTC. It encodes CASSLPPGTGGAEQFF. The variable domain in full, completed from reference TRBV28 and TRBJ2-1, reads DVKVTQSSRYLVKRTGEKVFLECVQDMDHENMFWYRQDPGLGLRLIYFSYDVKMKEKGDIPEGYSVSREKKERFSLILESASTNQTSMYLCASSLPPGTGGAEQFFGPGTRLTVL.

Regarding this clone: It differs at one base from a far larger clone, so likely a read error. This chain uses TRBV6-1 with TRBJ2-7, with TRBD2 matching over 10 bases. The CDR3 loop spans 15 amino acids. The ends lost 1 base at V and 3 bases at J; junction bases unmatched: 3. The germline CDR1 and CDR2 sequences are MNHNS and SASEGT. Here the CDR3 reads CASSEDPSGSYEQYF. CDR3 nucleotides: TGTGCCAGCAGTGAAGACCCTAGCGGGAGCTACGAGCAGTACTTC.

This clone appeared a single time. V usage is TRBV7-6 and J usage is TRBJ2-1; 8 bases line up with TRBD2. CDR3 length: 19 amino acids. Germline CDR1 SGHVS, CDR2 FNYEAQ. Trimming took 2 bases from V and 1 from J; bases not matched to a gene: 13. The CDR3 spells CASSLIPSTSGISYNEQFF. Written as DNA, the CDR3 is TGTGCCAGCAGCTTAATCCCCTCTACTAGCGGAATTTCCTACAATGAGCAGTTCTTC.

This chain joins TRBV4-1 and TRBJ1-2, with D possibly matching TRBD1 (5 bases). The V end lost 4 bases, the J end lost 6 bases, and 18 bases lay between the germline ends. The CDR3 covers 15 residues. Per the germline V gene, CDR1 is MGHRA and CDR2 is YSYEKL. CDR3 residues: CASSLRDARSDGYTF. CDR3 nucleotides: TGCGCCAGCAGCCTCCGGGACGCCAGAAGCGATGGCTACACCTTC.

The chain has TRBV9 and TRBJ2-3, with D possibly matching TRBD2 (6 bases). Looked up from germline, CDR1 is SGDLS and CDR2 is YYNGEE. The CDR3 consists of 14 residues. Trimming pared 4 bases from V and 1 base from J, leaving 10 bases between. The CDR3 DNA is TGTGCCAGCAGCTTGGAGGGACGCACAGATACGCAGTATTTT. This translates into CASSLEGRTDTQYF.

The rearrangement links TRBV29-1 to TRBJ2-1; 8 nucleotides line up with TRBD2. Germline CDR1 SQVTM, CDR2 ANQGSEA. The CDR3 extends over 13 amino acids. The CDR3 sequence: CTSSGGPYNEQFF. The CDR3 nucleotides read TGCACCTCATCGGGAGGGCCTTACAATGAGCAGTTCTTC.

The chain uses TRBV16 and TRBJ2-7, with a weak D call TRBD1 (5 bases). V was trimmed by 0 bases and J by 2 bases, leaving 23 bases between them. Germline CDR1 reads KGHSY; CDR2 reads FQNENV. This CDR3 is built from 19 residues. The CDR3: CASSQSTVEMGRAAYEQYF. CDR3 sequence (DNA): TGTGCCAGCAGCCAATCAACCGTCGAAATGGGCAGGGCGGCCTACGAGCAGTACTTC.

The chain carries TRBV11-2 and TRBJ2-5; D gene uncertain. This CDR3 has 16 residues. The germline V gene encodes CDR1 SGHAT and CDR2 FQNNGV. Trimming took off 2 bases at V and 4 bases at J, with 17 bases between the two ends. The CDR3 DNA reads as TGTGCCAGCAGCTTAATTGGCGGCCCGGAGCGAGAGACCCAGTACTTC. It translates to CASSLIGGPERETQYF.

This chain connects TRBV19 to TRBJ1-5; maybe TRBD1 (5 bases). Germline V gene lookup returns CDR1 LNHDA and CDR2 SQIVND (reference sequence). The ends were cut back, 10 bases at V and 4 bases at J, with 14 bases in the middle. The CDR3 length is 13 residues. The CDR3, as DNA: TGTGCCACGGACGACGGGGGAAATCAGCCCCAGCATTTT. It translates to CATDDGGNQPQHF.

The J gene is TRBJ2-3, the V gene TRBV19, with 9 positions matching TRBD2. The junction had 9 bases not matched to a gene; V was cut back by 5 bases and J by 0 bases. The CDR3 extends over 17 amino acids. Germline CDR1 is LNHDA and CDR2 is SQIVND (reference sequence). The CDR3: CASSPGLAGISTDTQYF. CDR3 sequence (DNA): TGTGCCAGTAGTCCCGGGCTAGCGGGGATTAGCACAGATACGCAGTATTTT.

The chain is built from TRBV30 and TRBJ2-1; D uncertain. Germline CDR1 GTSNPN, CDR2 SVGIG (reference sequence). The CDR3 spans 15 residues. V was clipped by 5 bases and J by 0 bases, with 14 bases between them. CDR3 loop: CAWGVGRSSYNEQFF. The CDR3 DNA reads TGTGCCTGGGGAGTTGGCAGGAGCTCCTACAATGAGCAGTTCTTC. The variable domain in full, with the rest retrieved from reference TRBV30 and TRBJ2-1, is SQTIHQWPATLVQPVGSPLSLECTVEGTSNPNLYWYRQAAGRGLQLLFYSVGIGQISSEVPQNLSASRPQDRQFILSSKKLLLSDSGFYLCAWGVGRSSYNEQFFGPGTRLTVL.

The rearrangement joins TRBV28 to TRBJ2-2, with 9 bases identical to TRBD1. V was pared by 5 bases and J by 2 bases, with 9 bases of the junction left unmatched. The CDR3 consists of 17 residues. Germline-derived CDR1 and CDR2 are MDHEN and SYDVKM. The CDR3 spells CASSPPQGARNTGELFF. CDR3 nucleotides: TGTGCCAGCAGTCCTCCACAGGGGGCGCGAAACACCGGGGAGCTGTTTTTT.

This clone came up a few times. This chain uses TRBV4-3 with TRBJ2-1, with D unclear. Germline loops: CDR1 LGHNA, CDR2 YSLEER. V shed 2 bases and J shed 10 bases, with 12 bases lying between them. The CDR3 spans 13 residues. CDR3 protein: CASSQSNSREQFF. The DNA of the CDR3 is TGCGCCAGCAGCCAATCTAATAGCAGGGAGCAGTTCTTC.

The rearrangement links TRBV7-6 to TRBJ2-7; D gene unclear. The V end lost 0 bases, the J end lost 0 bases, and 3 bases lay between the germline ends. The V gene's germline CDR1 is SGHVS and CDR2 FNYEAQ. This CDR3 is 13 amino acids long. CDR3 protein: CASSLAGSYEQYF. The CDR3 DNA sequence: TGTGCCAGCAGCTTAGCGGGCTCCTACGAGCAGTACTTC.

The J gene is TRBJ2-1, the V gene TRBV27; D ambiguous. CDR1 and CDR2 from the germline V gene are MNHEY and SMNVEV (reference sequence). The CDR3 is 16 residues long. V dropped 5 bases and J dropped 2 bases, with 16 bases sitting between them. Here the CDR3 DNA reads TGTGCCAGCAGTCCTCCGGGCAGCTTCCCCTACAATGAGCAGTTCTTC. It specifies CASSPPGSFPYNEQFF.

The chain links TRBV4-3 to TRBJ1-4; D call uncertain. Germline V gene sequence: CDR1 LGHNA, CDR2 YSLEER. V lost 0 bases to trimming and J lost 0 bases, with 8 bases between them. The CDR3 has 16 residues. CDR3 DNA sequence: TGCGCCAGCAGCCAAGATCGGCCAGCAACTAATGAAAAACTGTTTTTT. It specifies CASSQDRPATNEKLFF.